The sequence of this T cell receptor beta chain was determined in a study of a mutant IDH1 vaccine in newly diagnosed glioma. Study context: With temozolomide cycles, or 4-6 weeks after radiotherapy alone, vaccination was started. Before enrollment, patients got radiotherapy alone, temozolomide alone, or mostly the combination.

With regard to this clone: Its antigen is not known.

Some clones are missing from TCRdb's copy, which holds only in-frame ones; the method was immunoSEQ multiplex PCR. The sample has about 20,000 clones, roughly four fifths seen once. As for time point: week 23, last vaccination. All doses held 300 ug of mutant IDH1 20-mer peptide, with topical imiquimod. The germline V gene has CDR1 SGHVS and CDR2 FQNEAQ. The trim removed 2 bases at V and 0 bases at J, leaving 4 bases unmatched. The CDR3 sequence is 16 residues long. The clonotype comes from a man aged 25 to 40 with glioma. The J gene is TRBJ2-3, the V gene TRBV7-8; TRBD2 matches at 8 bases. Source: PBMCs, taken from a glioma patient whose treatment included an IDH1 peptide vaccine. The CDR3 DNA is TGTGCCAGCAGCTTAATGCCTAGCGGGAGCACAGATACGCAGTATTTT. Protein: CASSLMPSGSTDTQYF.